Following are 4 T cell receptor beta chains from one sample sequenced in a study of T cell repertoires in cytomegalovirus infection. Their antigens remain unidentified. TCRdb passed the reads through MiXCR, listing each CDR3 protein once. The table records around 750,000 distinct CDR3 sequences, 30% to 35% of them present only once. Sequencing was performed on cultured CD8+ T cells from PBMCs, taken from culture after CMV antigen stimulation. The receptors were sampled from a human donor in good health (CMV status not recorded). Some clones in this sample may be carry-over from other donors' samples.

The sample holds many counts of this clonotype. This chain links TRBV7-8 with TRBJ1-6; no clear D. The CDR3 is 15 amino acids. Germline V CDR1 and CDR2: SGHVS, FQNEAQ. V lost 1 base and J lost 6, with 10 bases in between. The DNA of the CDR3 is TGTGCCAGCAGCTTAGGTCCAGGCGGTAATTCACCCCTCCACTTT. This encodes CASSLGPGGNSPLHF.

This clonotype occurred a few times. This chain uses TRBV7-9 with TRBJ1-1; D perhaps matches TRBD1 (5 bases). The CDR3 has 16 amino acids. Germline-derived CDR1 and CDR2 are SEHNR and FQNEAQ (reference sequence). The V gene lost 5 bases and the J gene lost 4 bases, with 20 bases spanning the gap. The CDR3 sequence: CASSTPDQGSATEAFF. The DNA of the CDR3 is TGTGCCAGCAGCACTCCGGATCAGGGCAGCGCCACTGAAGCTTTCTTT.

This clonotype was observed a handful of times. The DNA for the CDR3 is TGCGCCAGCAGCCCAGGACTAGCGGGGGTCAGGAATGAGCAGTTCTTC. As protein: CASSPGLAGVRNEQFF. The J gene is TRBJ2-1, the V gene TRBV4-1; 13 nucleotides align to TRBD2. Trimming removed 4 bases from V and 7 bases from J; junction bases left unmatched: 7. Germline V CDR1 and CDR2: MGHRA, YSYEKL. The CDR3 consists of 16 residues.

The chain carries TRBV7-9 and TRBJ2-5, with TRBD1 matching 10 bases. The CDR3 has 12 residues. V lost 1 base to trimming and J lost 12 bases; unmatched junction nucleotides: 2. CDR1 SEHNR and CDR2 FQNEAQ come from the germline V gene (reference sequence). CDR3 sequence: CASSLGGTGEYF. The CDR3 nucleotides read TGTGCCAGCAGCTTAGGCGGGACAGGGGAGTACTTC.